Listed below are T cell receptor beta chains from one sample, sequenced in a study of PD-1 blockade in classical Hodgkin lymphoma. Repertoires were generated with immunoSEQ multiplex PCR, while TCRdb's copy carries only in-frame clones and drops some. The sample lists roughly 48,000 clones; 86% were seen once. The material sequenced was peripheral blood mononuclear cells (PBMCs), taken before the fourth cycle of nivolumab. The receptor source for this set is a human donor with classical Hodgkin lymphoma. The CDR3 runs from the conserved cysteine through the conserved F or W. Each record gives: V gene, J gene, D gene, clone size, CDR3 DNA, CDR3 protein. The D gene is left open where the match is weak. Rows may omit the clone size; those that give it use once, few, many or a size class.

>TRBV6-5|TRBJ2-1|TRBD1|once
TGTGCCGTACAGGGGGCGATCAACAATGAGCAGTTCTTC
CAVQGAINNEQFF
>TRBV5-1|TRBJ2-5|TRBD1|.
TGCGCCAGCAGCGCCGACAGGGGGCAGGAGACCCAGTACTTC
CASSADRGQETQYF
>TRBV28|TRBJ2-5|.|.
TGTGCCAGCAGTTTATGGGGGGCCGGGGAGACCCAGTACTTC
CASSLWGAGETQYF
>TRBV29-1|TRBJ2-1|TRBD2|few
TGCAGCGTTGTTGGTCCGCGAAGCGGGGGGTTCGATGAGCAGTTCTTC
CSVVGPRSGGFDEQFF
>TRBV15|TRBJ1-3|.|.
TGTGCCACCAGCAGAGATAACAGCGGCTCTGGAAACACCATATATTTT
CATSRDNSGSGNTIYF
>TRBV5-1|TRBJ2-3|.|.
TGCGCCAGCAGCCTCCCAGGGCGGGGCGCGACACCGTTCACAGATACGCAGTATTTT
CASSLPGRGATPFTDTQYF
>TRBV27|TRBJ2-1|TRBD2|.
TGTGCCAGCAGTTTCGCCGGGACTAGCGTAGACAATGAGCAGTTCTTC
CASSFAGTSVDNEQFF
>TRBV5-6|TRBJ2-7|.|.
TGTGCCAGCAGCTTGGACGGATACTACGAGCAGTACTTC
CASSLDGYYEQYF
>TRBV7-3|TRBJ2-7|.|once
TGTGCCAGCAGCTTATCGGACCAGCCGGGCGAGCAGTACTTC
CASSLSDQPGEQYF
>TRBV7-9|TRBJ2-1|.|.
TGTGCCAGCAGCCCACTTAGGCAGTGGGGTTATAGTGAGCAGTTCTTC
CASSPLRQWGYSEQFF
>TRBV6-5|TRBJ1-1|TRBD1|.
TGTGCCAGCAGACTCGGGACAGGCAACACTGAAGCTTTCTTT
CASRLGTGNTEAFF
>TRBV4-3|TRBJ2-1|.|.
TGCGCCAGCAGCCAAGTCTCGGTCCTCGGGAGCAATGAGCAGTTCTTC
CASSQVSVLGSNEQFF
>TRBV6-5|TRBJ2-1|TRBD2|.
TGTGCCAGCAGTCTAATAGCGGGGGGGCAGAATGAGCAGTTCTTC
CASSLIAGGQNEQFF
>TRBV6-6|TRBJ2-3|TRBD1|few
TGTGCCAGCAGTTACTCCGGGACAGGGACGGCAGATACGCAGTATTTT
CASSYSGTGTADTQYF
>TRBV5-1|TRBJ2-2|.|.
TGCGCCAGCAGCAGGGACACCGGGGAGCTGTTTTTT
CASSRDTGELFF
>TRBV25-1|TRBJ2-1|TRBD2|.
TGTGCCAGCAGTGATATAAGCGGGAGGTGGTATGAGCAGTTCTTC
CASSDISGRWYEQFF
>TRBV10-2|TRBJ2-5|.|.
TGCGCCAGCAGGACAGGGACTGAGACCCAGTACTTC
CASRTGTETQYF
>TRBV21-1|TRBJ1-3|.|.
TGTGCCAGCAGCAAAGTCGGCAAGAAAGGAAACACCATATATTTT
CASSKVGKKGNTIYF
>TRBV10-3|TRBJ1-5|.|.
TGTGCCATCAGTGAGTCCAGGGCCCCCGGGAAGCAGCCCCAGCATTTT
CAISESRAPGKQPQHF
>TRBV19|TRBJ2-2|TRBD2|.
TGTGCCAGTAGTGGGAGCGGGAGGGCAACCGGGGAGCTGTTTTTT
CASSGSGRATGELFF
>TRBV5-1|TRBJ1-1|.|once
TGCGCCAGCAGCTTGGCGCAGGGGAACACTGAAGCTTTCTTT
CASSLAQGNTEAFF
>TRBV9|TRBJ2-3|TRBD2|.
TGTGCCAGCAGCGTAAGCGGGGTTCCTACAGATACGCAGTATTTT
CASSVSGVPTDTQYF
>TRBV4-2|TRBJ2-7|.|.
TGTGCCAGCAGCCAACATACAAACGAGCAGTACTTC
CASSQHTNEQYF
>TRBV7-9|TRBJ1-2|.|.
TGTGCCAGCAGCTTAGCTGGGCCCAAGGGTGGCTACACCTTC
CASSLAGPKGGYTF
>TRBV15|TRBJ2-5|TRBD1|.
TGTGCCACCAGCAGGCAGACAGGGGGCAGGGAGACCCAGTACTTC
CATSRQTGGRETQYF